The rows below give T cell receptor beta chains drawn from one sample of a study of blood T cell repertoires in COVID-19. Sequencing was performed with immunoSEQ multiplex PCR; in TCRdb, only in-frame clones are kept and a portion is missing. Of around 68,000 clones listed, around 87% are singletons. The sequenced sample consisted of peripheral blood. The receptors originated from a man in his fifties with active COVID-19. Each CDR3 is given with its conserved first and last residue. The D gene is left open where the match is weak. The listing skips clone size in some rows; elsewhere it reads once, few, many or a size class.

v_gene	abundance	d_gene	j_gene	CDR3nt	CDR3aa
TRBV2	NA	TRBD2	TRBJ2-5	TGTGCCAGCAGTGGACTAGCGGGAGGAGAGACCCAGTACTTC	CASSGLAGGETQYF
TRBV19	few	TRBD2	TRBJ2-1	TGTGCCAGTATCCGACTAGCGGCCTTAAAAAATGAGCAGTTCTTC	CASIRLAALKNEQFF
TRBV19	NA	NA	TRBJ2-4	TGTGCCAGTACTTCACGCGGGTTCATTCAGTACTTC	CASTSRGFIQYF
TRBV28	NA	NA	TRBJ2-1	TGTGCCAGCATAAAGGCGGCTAGTTTGTACAATGAGCAGTTCTTC	CASIKAASLYNEQFF
TRBV28	NA	NA	TRBJ1-6	TGTGCCAGCAGTTTATTGGGGCAGGGAGGGTATTCACCCCTCCACTTT	CASSLLGQGGYSPLHF
TRBV9	NA	NA	TRBJ2-2	TGTGCCAGCAGCGTAGGAGGAGGGGCCCTCACCGGGGAGCTGTTTTTT	CASSVGGGALTGELFF
TRBV7-2	NA	NA	TRBJ2-3	TGTGCCAGCAGCTCGACAGGAACAAATACGCAGTATTTT	CASSSTGTNTQYF
TRBV7-6	few	TRBD2	TRBJ2-7	TGTGCCAGCAGCTTAGGCGGGGGGGCATACCACGAGCAGTACTTC	CASSLGGGAYHEQYF
TRBV6-5	NA	NA	TRBJ1-1	TGTGCCACCTCGTCGGGGGTCCGCCAGAACACTGAAGCTTTCTTT	CATSSGVRQNTEAFF
TRBV5-4	NA	TRBD1	TRBJ1-1	TGTGCCAGCAGCCTCTGGACAGGGGGCTACACTGAAGCTTTCTTT	CASSLWTGGYTEAFF